The following is a T cell receptor (beta chain) sequence with its context. This clone is a singleton in its sample. The antigen it binds to is not known. No much larger clone is present one base from it, and per-base qualities are unavailable. These data are taken from a study of T cell clones after liver transplantation (dated by TCRdb to the late 2010s). Concerning the study at large: ITN030ST, the source of the samples, was a randomized trial that attempted immunosuppression withdrawal within 2 years of liver transplantation. Donor-reactive T cell clones were identified by TCRbeta sequencing after a pre-transplant mixed lymphocyte reaction and then tracked in post-transplant blood. Third party-reactive TCRbeta sequences were also identified from pre-transplant MLRs to serve as an antigen-independent comparator for donor-reactive sequences. Of the eight recipients, a few were HCV-positive, while the remaining recipients had been transplanted for non-autoimmune, non-viral indications. The subjects received no induction therapy and were kept on standard immunosuppression until randomization at 12-24 months post-transplant. Tolerance meant complete immunosuppression withdrawal for at least one year without liver enzymes rising beyond twice the upper limit of normal. Blood samples were collected pre-transplant, pre-randomization before withdrawal, and post-randomization after either full withdrawal or failed withdrawal. Of the 8 liver transplant recipients making up the studied cohort, 3 were classified as tolerant and 5 as non-tolerant.

Results the study describes overall, beyond this receptor: Because allograft tissue specimens were not available, migration of donor-reactive T cells into the graft, rather than deletion, may have occurred. In most of the 8 subjects, circulating donor-reactive CD4 TCRbeta sequences decreased significantly after transplant, regardless of tolerance or HCV status. After accounting for repertoire turnover, donor-reactive detection was significantly reduced in 7 of 8 subjects for CD4 and 8 of 8 for CD8. In a couple of subjects, low numbers of available donor cells limited the measurable donor-reactive repertoire. The conclusions were considered preliminary, being limited by small, heterogeneous patient numbers and non-standardized post-transplant time points. Donor-reactive sequences declined more than third party-reactive ones, suggesting partial antigen-specific deletion unrelated to withdrawal success.

This specimen's time point label, interpreted: pre-transplant. Thawed unstimulated PBMCs were stained for CD3, CD4 and CD8 and FACS-sorted into CD3+CD4+ and CD3+CD8+ populations. Each of the 8 studied subjects was randomized to immunosuppression withdrawal. Genomic DNA was isolated with the Qiagen DNeasy Blood and Tissue Kit. Using immunoSEQ, frozen genomic DNA was subjected to high-throughput TCRbeta CDR3 sequencing, a process that included PCR amplification, mapping, bias correction and internal controls. As for the authors' bioinformatics: Productive rearrangements were kept, and unique TCRbeta sequences were defined by CDR3 nucleotide sequence plus V and J gene. For classification of a sequence as donor-reactive, at least 5-fold expansion in CFSE-low cells relative to unstimulated pre-transplant cells and a frequency of at least 0.01% were required. Per-subject minimum frequency thresholds, based on the lowest-template unstimulated sample, ensured at least 90% detection power. Jensen-Shannon divergence between the top 1000 TCRbeta sequences post- versus pre-transplant served as the measure of repertoire turnover. Two-sided Fisher's exact tests were used to test for changes in the detection of donor-reactive sequences. This is the immuneACCESS table as TCRdb keeps it, with only in-frame sequences that have V and J called. A part of the clones is gone; compared with another copy, unresolved V genes explain less than half, and the rest is unexplained. D and trimming come from the DNA, and the V and J calls and clone size come from that table. The sample table shows tens of thousands of clones, and about 92% are seen once. The ten biggest clones cover 2% to 3% of the sample.

This TCR was recovered from a human donor who received a liver transplant. The sequences come from CD4+ T cells from blood, collected before liver transplant.

The bases are TGTGCCAGCAGTGCCGGGACAGAGTATGGCTACACCTTC. This is translated as CASSAGTEYGYTF. The rearrangement combines TRBV2 with TRBJ1-2; TRBD1 aligns with 7 central bases. From its cysteine to its phenylalanine, the CDR3 spans 13 amino acids. Kept here is only the CDR3 DNA, which spans 39 bases and is read in frame from base 1. CDR1 and CDR2 are read off the germline V gene as SNHLY and FYNNEI. V and J are trimmed by 4 bases and 5 bases, and the gene matches miss 4 bases of the junction.